This T cell receptor beta chain comes out of a study of OX40 agonist ivuxolimab in advanced cancers. This clone was observed a single time. Sequencing used immunoSEQ multiplex PCR; TCRdb keeps in-frame clones, though not all of them. The top ten clones hold 0.38% of a sample with tens of thousands of clones, around 87% of them seen once. This CDR3 region has 16 residues. The V gene's germline CDR1 is SGHTA and CDR2 FQGNSA. V was trimmed by 2 bases and J by 4 bases, leaving 15 bases between them. The J gene is TRBJ1-3, the V gene TRBV7-2; TRBD1 might be the D (5 bases). Sequencing used CD4+ or CD8+ T cells sorted from blood, obtained in a trial of the OX40 agonist ivuxolimab. This receptor was obtained from an adult with an advanced solid tumor such as melanoma, head and neck, liver or kidney cancer. As DNA, the CDR3 is TGTGCCAGCAGCTTAAAGGGCTCCGGGACCGGAAACACCATATATTTT. Protein product: CASSLKGSGTGNTIYF.